This TCR beta chain comes out of a study of Ad26.COV2.S vaccination and SARS-CoV-2 variants. Whole-study results and caveats: Recipients of vaccine and of placebo showed similar breadth of their non-spike TCR repertoires.

Treatment denoted: about 20 received Ad26.COV2.S at low or high dose, single or two shots; about five received placebo; per-sample allocation not given. Sample collection was performed on day 63 after the first vaccine or placebo injection. This Boston cohort included adults aged 18-55 years. Produced via immunoSEQ multiplex PCR; TCRdb's table is partial and in-frame only. The repertoire has 450,000 to 550,000 clones, 70% to 90% of them found once; the top ten carry around 1.8%. For this clone: Its antigen is not identified.

The material sequenced was peripheral blood, taken in a trial of Ad26.COV2.S vaccine versus placebo. The receptor's source is a person between 18 and 59 years old who received the Ad26.COV2.S COVID-19 vaccine or a placebo.

The CDR3 DNA reads TGTGCCAGCAGTTACTCCTCCGGAATTGCCGAGCAGTACTTC. This encodes CASSYSSGIAEQYF. This rearrangement joins TRBV6-5 to TRBJ2-7; no clear D. The germline V gene has CDR1 MNHEY and CDR2 SVGAGI. The CDR3 is made up of 14 amino acids. Trimming stripped 0 bases from V and 6 bases from J, with 12 bases between.